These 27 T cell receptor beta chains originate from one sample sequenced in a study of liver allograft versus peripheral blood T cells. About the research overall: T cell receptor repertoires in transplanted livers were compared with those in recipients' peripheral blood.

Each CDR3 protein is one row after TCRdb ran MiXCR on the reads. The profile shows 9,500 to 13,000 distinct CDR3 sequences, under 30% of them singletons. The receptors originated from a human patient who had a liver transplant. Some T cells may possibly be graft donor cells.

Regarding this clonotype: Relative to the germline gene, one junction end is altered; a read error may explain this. This CDR3 reads CSAREGASYSPLHF. CDR3 in DNA: TGCAGTGCCAGAGAGGGGGCGTCGTACTCACCCCTCCACTTT. This rearrangement joins TRBV20-1 to TRBJ1-6, with 7 bases matching TRBD1. Germline V gene data show CDR1 as DFQATT and CDR2 as SNEGSKA (reference sequence). The CDR3 length is 14 residues.

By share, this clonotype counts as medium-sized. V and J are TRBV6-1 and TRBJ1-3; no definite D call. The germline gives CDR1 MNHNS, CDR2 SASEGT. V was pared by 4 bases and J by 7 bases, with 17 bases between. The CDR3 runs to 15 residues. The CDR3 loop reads CASSALRGTRNTIYF. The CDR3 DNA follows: TGTGCCAGCAGTGCTTTACGGGGAACTCGGAACACCATATATTTT.

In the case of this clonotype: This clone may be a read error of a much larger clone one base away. CDR3 sequence (DNA): TGTGCCAGCAGTGACTTGACAGTCTCCTACAAGCAGTACTTC. Protein sequence: CASSDLTVSYKQYF. J is TRBJ2-7 and V is TRBV6-1, with D possibly being TRBD1 (5 bases). This CDR3 is 14 amino acids long. Looked up from germline, CDR1 is MNHNS and CDR2 is SASEGT.

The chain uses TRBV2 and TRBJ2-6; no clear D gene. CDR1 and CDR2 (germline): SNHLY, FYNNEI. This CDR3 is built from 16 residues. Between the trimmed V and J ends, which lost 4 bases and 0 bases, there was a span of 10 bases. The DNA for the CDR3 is TGTGCCAGCAGTGGGCCTTTCTCCTCTGGGGCCAACGTCCTGACTTTC. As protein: CASSGPFSSGANVLTF.

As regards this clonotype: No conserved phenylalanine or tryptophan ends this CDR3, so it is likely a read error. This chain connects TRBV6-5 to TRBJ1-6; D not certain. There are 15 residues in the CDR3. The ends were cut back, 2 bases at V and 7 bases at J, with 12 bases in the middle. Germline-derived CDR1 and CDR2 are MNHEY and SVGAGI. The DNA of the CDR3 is TGTGCCAGCAGTTACAGGGCCGTGGGCAATTCACCCCTCCACTAT. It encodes CASSYRAVGNSPLHY.

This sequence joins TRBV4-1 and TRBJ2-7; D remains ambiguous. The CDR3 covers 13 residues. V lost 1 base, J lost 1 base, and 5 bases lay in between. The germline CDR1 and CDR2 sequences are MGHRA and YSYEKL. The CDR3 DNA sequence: TGCGCCAGCAGCCAAGGGAATTCCTACGAGCAGTACTTC. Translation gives CASSQGNSYEQYF.

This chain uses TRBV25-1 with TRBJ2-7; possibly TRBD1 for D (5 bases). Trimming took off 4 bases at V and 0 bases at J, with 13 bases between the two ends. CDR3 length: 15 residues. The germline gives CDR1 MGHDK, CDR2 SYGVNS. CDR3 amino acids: CASSGYRYSSYEQYF. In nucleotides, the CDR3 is TGTGCCAGCAGTGGCTACAGGTATAGCTCCTACGAGCAGTACTTC.

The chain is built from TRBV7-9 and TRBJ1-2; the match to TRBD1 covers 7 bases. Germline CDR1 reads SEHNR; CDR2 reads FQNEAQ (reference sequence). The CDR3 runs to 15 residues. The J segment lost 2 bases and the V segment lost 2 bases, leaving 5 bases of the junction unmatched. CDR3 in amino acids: CASSLLGGRNYGYTF. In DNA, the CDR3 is TGTGCCAGCAGCTTATTAGGGGGCAGAAACTATGGCTACACCTTC.

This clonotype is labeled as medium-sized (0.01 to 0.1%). The CDR3 is CASSGGGNYGYTF. The CDR3, as DNA: TGTGCCAGCAGTGGGGGGGGGAACTATGGCTACACCTTC. The chain carries TRBV6-5 and TRBJ1-2; D might be TRBD1 (5 bases). This CDR3 is built from 13 residues. Germline CDR1 MNHEY, CDR2 SVGAGI. The V end was cut by 5 bases, the J end by 2 bases, with 9 bases between.

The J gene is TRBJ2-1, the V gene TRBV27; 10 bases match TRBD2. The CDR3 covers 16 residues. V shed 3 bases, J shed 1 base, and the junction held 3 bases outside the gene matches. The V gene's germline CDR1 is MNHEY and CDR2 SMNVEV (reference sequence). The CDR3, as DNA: TGTGCCAGCAGTTTCGGACTAGCGGATTCCTACAATGAGCAGTTCTTC. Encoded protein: CASSFGLADSYNEQFF.

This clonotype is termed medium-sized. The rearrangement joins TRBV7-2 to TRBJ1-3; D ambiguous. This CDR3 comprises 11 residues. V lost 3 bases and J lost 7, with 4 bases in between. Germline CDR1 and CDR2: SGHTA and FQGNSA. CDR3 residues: CASSLGNTIYF. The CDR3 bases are TGTGCCAGCAGCTTGGGGAACACCATATATTTT.

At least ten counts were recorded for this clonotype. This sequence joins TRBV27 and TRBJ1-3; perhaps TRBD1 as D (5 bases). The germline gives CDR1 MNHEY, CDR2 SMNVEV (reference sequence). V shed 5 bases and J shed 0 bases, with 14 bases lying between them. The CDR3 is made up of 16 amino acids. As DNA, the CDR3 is TGTGCCAGCAGTCGGTGGACACCCGCCTCTGGAAACACCATATATTTT. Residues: CASSRWTPASGNTIYF.

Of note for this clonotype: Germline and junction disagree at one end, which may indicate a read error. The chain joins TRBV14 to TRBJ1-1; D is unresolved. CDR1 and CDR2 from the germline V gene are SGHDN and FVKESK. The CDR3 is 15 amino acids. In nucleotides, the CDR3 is TGTGCCAACAGCCAAGTCAAGGGTTTTGGGGCTGAAGCTTTCTTT. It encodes CANSQVKGFGAEAFF.

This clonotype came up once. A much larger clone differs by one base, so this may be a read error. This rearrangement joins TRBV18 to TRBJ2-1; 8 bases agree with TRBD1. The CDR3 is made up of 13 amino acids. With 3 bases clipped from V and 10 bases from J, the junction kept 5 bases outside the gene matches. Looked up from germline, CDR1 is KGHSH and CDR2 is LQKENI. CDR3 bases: TGTGCCAGCTCACCGGACAGGGAAGAGGAGCAGTTCTTC. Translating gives CASSPDREEEQFF.

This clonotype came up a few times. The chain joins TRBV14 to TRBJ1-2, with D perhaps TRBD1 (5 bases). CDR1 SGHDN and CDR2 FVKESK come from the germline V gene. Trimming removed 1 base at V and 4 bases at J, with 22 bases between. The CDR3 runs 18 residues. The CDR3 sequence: CASSQGYGLAGTIYGYTF. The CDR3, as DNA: TGTGCCAGCAGCCAAGGGTATGGGTTGGCAGGGACGATCTATGGCTACACCTTC.

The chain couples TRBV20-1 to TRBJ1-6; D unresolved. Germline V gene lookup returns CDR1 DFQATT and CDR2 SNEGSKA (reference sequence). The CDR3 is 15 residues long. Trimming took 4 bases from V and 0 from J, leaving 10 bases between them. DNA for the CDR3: TGCAGTGCTACATACCCAAGCTCCTATAATTCACCCCTCCACTTT. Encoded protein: CSATYPSSYNSPLHF.

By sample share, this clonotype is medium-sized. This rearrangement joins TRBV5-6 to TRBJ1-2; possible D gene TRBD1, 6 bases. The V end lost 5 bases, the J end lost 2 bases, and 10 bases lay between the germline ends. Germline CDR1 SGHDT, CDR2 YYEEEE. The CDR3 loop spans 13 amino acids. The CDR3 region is CASRGQGNYGYTF. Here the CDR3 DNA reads TGTGCCAGCAGGGGTCAGGGGAACTATGGCTACACCTTC.

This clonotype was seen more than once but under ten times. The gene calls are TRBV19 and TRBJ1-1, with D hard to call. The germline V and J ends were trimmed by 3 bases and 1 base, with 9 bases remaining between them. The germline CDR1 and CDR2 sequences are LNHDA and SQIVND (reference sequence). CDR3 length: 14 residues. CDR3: CASSIRPENTEAFF. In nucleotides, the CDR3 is TGTGCCAGTAGTATCCGGCCTGAGAACACTGAAGCTTTCTTT.

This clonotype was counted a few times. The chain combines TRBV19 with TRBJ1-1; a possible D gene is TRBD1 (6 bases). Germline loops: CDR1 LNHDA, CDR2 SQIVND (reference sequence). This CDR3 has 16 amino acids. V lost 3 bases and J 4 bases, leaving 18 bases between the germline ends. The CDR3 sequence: CASSIQGWGEGTEAFF. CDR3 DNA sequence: TGTGCCAGTAGTATTCAGGGGTGGGGAGAGGGCACTGAAGCTTTCTTT.

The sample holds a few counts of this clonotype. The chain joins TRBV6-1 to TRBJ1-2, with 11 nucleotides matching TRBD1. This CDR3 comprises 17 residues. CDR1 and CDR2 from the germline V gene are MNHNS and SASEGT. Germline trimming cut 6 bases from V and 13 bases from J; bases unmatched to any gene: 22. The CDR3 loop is CASSLGQGVNSRSVRTF. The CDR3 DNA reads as TGTGCCAGCAGCCTGGGACAGGGGGTTAATTCCCGATCGGTTCGCACCTTC.

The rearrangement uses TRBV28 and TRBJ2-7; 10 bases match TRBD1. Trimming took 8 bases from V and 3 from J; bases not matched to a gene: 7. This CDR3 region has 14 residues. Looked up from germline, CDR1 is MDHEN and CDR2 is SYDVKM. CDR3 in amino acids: CASYDRGQGYEQYF. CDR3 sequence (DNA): TGTGCCAGCTACGACAGGGGGCAGGGCTACGAGCAGTACTTC.

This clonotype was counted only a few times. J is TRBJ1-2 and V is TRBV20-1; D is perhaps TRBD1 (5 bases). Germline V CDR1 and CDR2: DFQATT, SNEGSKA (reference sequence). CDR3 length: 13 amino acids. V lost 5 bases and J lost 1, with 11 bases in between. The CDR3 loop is CSAVRDGNYGYTF. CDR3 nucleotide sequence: TGCAGTGCTGTCCGGGACGGTAACTATGGCTACACCTTC.

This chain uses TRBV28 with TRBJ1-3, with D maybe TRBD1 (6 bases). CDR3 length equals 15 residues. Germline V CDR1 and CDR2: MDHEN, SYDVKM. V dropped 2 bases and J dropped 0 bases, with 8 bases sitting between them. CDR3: CASSLGGGSGNTIYF. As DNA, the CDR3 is TGTGCCAGCAGTTTAGGAGGGGGCTCTGGAAACACCATATATTTT. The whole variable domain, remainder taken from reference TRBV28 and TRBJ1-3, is DVKVTQSSRYLVKRTGEKVFLECVQDMDHENMFWYRQDPGLGLRLIYFSYDVKMKEKGDIPEGYSVSREKKERFSLILESASTNQTSMYLCASSLGGGSGNTIYFGEGSWLTVV.

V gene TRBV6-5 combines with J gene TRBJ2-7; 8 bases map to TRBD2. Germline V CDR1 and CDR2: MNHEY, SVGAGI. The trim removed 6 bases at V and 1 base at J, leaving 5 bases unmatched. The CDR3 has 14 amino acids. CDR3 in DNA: TGTGCCAGCAGGTCTAGCGGGTTTTCCTACGAGCAGTACTTC. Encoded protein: CASRSSGFSYEQYF.

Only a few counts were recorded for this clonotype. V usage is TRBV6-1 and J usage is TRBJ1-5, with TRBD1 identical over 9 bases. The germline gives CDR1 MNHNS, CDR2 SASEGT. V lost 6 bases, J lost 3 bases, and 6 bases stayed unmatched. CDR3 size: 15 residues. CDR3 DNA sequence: TGTGCCAGCAGGCTCGGGACAGGGAACAATCAGCCCCAGCATTTT. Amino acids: CASRLGTGNNQPQHF.

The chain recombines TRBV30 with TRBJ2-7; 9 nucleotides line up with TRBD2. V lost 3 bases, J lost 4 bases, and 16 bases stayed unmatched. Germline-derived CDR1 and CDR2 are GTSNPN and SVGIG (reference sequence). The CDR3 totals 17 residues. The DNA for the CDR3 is TGTGCCTGGAGCCCTGCCCCCAGACTAGCGGTAATATACGAGCAGTACTTC. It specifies CAWSPAPRLAVIYEQYF.

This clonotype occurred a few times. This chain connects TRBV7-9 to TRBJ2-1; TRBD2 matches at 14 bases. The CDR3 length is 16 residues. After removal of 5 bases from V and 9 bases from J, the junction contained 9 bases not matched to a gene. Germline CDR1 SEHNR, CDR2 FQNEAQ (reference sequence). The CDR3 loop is CASSVLTSGGASEQFF. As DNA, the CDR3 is TGTGCCAGCAGCGTCCTGACTAGCGGGGGGGCCAGTGAGCAGTTCTTC.